One sample yielded the 16 T cell receptor beta chains listed below, sequenced in a study of blood T cell repertoires in COVID-19. The protocol was immunoSEQ multiplex PCR, while the TCRdb copy is restricted to in-frame clones and leaves out a portion. This sample yields 150,000 or so clones, of which 74% are seen a single time; 3% belongs to the top ten. The material sequenced was peripheral blood. These TCRs come from a woman aged 80 or over with acute or convalescent COVID-19.

The genes are TRBV12-3 or TRBV12-4 and TRBJ2-7, with D tentatively TRBD2 (6 bases). This CDR3 is built from 11 residues. The ends were cut back, 5 bases at V and 6 bases at J, with 8 bases in the middle. The CDR3 nucleotides read TGTGCCAGCAGTGGGGGAGGCGAGCAGTACTTC. Translating gives CASSGGGEQYF.

The rearrangement uses TRBV24-1 and TRBJ2-2, with 9 positions matching TRBD1. The germline CDR1 and CDR2 sequences are KGHDR and SFDVKD. J lost 7 bases, V lost 4 bases, and 3 bases had no gene match. The CDR3 runs 14 residues. This chain's CDR3 is CATSDDRGIGELFF. CDR3 nucleotides: TGTGCCACCAGTGACGACAGGGGGATCGGGGAGCTGTTTTTT.

The chain is built from TRBV5-4 and TRBJ2-1, with a weak D call TRBD1 (6 bases). The CDR3 runs 16 residues. Germline V lookup: CDR1 SGHNT, CDR2 YYREEE (reference sequence). Trimming left V 4 bases short and J 2 bases short, with 16 bases between. The CDR3 protein is CASSRTLTGAYNEQFF. DNA for the CDR3: TGTGCCAGCAGCCGTACCCTGACAGGAGCCTACAATGAGCAGTTCTTC.

This clone was picked up a small number of times. The CDR3 DNA sequence: TGCGCCAGCAGCAGGACTCGATCTTACAATGAGCAGTTCTTC. Translated: CASSRTRSYNEQFF. The V gene is TRBV10-2, the J gene TRBJ2-1; maybe TRBD2 (5 bases). Trimming took 6 bases from V and 4 from J, leaving 13 bases between them. This CDR3 has 14 amino acids. CDR1 is WSHSY and CDR2 is SAAADI in the germline V gene.

The genes are TRBV24-1 and TRBJ1-2; TRBD1 matches at 7 bases. The CDR3 is 13 amino acids. V shed 2 bases and J 10 bases; nucleotides not matched to a gene: 6. Germline V gene sequence: CDR1 KGHDR, CDR2 SFDVKD. The CDR3 sequence is CATSDSTTGFYTF. In DNA, the CDR3 is TGTGCCACCAGTGATTCGACGACAGGGTTCTACACCTTC.

This clone is a singleton in its sample. This chain joins TRBV19 and TRBJ1-5; D remains ambiguous. The CDR3 runs 14 residues. Germline values: CDR1 LNHDA, CDR2 SQIVND (reference sequence). The V end was cut by 3 bases, the J end by 1 base, with 7 bases between. CDR3 sequence (DNA): TGTGCCAGTAGTATTATGCGGAGCAATCAGCCCCAGCATTTT. Encoded protein: CASSIMRSNQPQHF.

V gene TRBV5-4 combines with J gene TRBJ2-5; D is perhaps TRBD2 (6 bases). This CDR3 comprises 15 residues. Germline values: CDR1 SGHNT, CDR2 YYREEE (reference sequence). V lost 4 bases and J lost 5, with 18 bases in between. CDR3 sequence: CASSRWESGSETQYF. The DNA for the CDR3 is TGTGCCAGCAGCCGATGGGAAAGCGGGTCGGAGACCCAGTACTTC.

This clone was observed a handful of times. CDR3: CASSFTGRFQPQHF. CDR3 DNA sequence: TGTGCCAGTAGTTTTACAGGAAGATTCCAGCCCCAGCATTTT. The chain links TRBV19 to TRBJ1-5, with D possibly being TRBD1 (5 bases). The CDR3 has 14 amino acids. From germline, CDR1 is LNHDA and CDR2 SQIVND (reference sequence). V was shortened by 5 bases and J by 7 bases, with 15 bases between the two germline ends.

This chain joins TRBV19 and TRBJ2-5, with D perhaps matching TRBD1 (5 bases). This CDR3 has 14 residues. The V and J ends lost 5 bases and 2 bases respectively, with 12 bases between them. The V gene's germline CDR1 is LNHDA and CDR2 SQIVND (reference sequence). The chain's CDR3 is CASSSTALQETQYF. The CDR3 region has the DNA TGTGCCAGTAGTTCGACAGCTTTACAAGAGACCCAGTACTTC.

This clone has only one observation. The chain couples TRBV14 to TRBJ2-1; possibly TRBD1 for D (5 bases). V lost 1 base and J 9 bases, leaving 10 bases between the germline ends. The germline V gene has CDR1 SGHDN and CDR2 FVKESK. This CDR3 has 13 amino acids. CDR3 loop: CASSQGLGLEQFF. The CDR3 region has the DNA TGTGCCAGCAGCCAAGGATTGGGGCTTGAGCAGTTCTTC.

The chain links TRBV6-1 to TRBJ1-5; D is unresolved. The CDR3 has 13 amino acids. Germline CDR1 and CDR2: MNHNS and SASEGT. V lost 2 bases, J lost 7 bases, and 9 bases lay in between. CDR3 in amino acids: CASSELGGQPQHF. CDR3 nucleotide sequence: TGTGCCAGCAGTGAATTGGGCGGGCAGCCCCAGCATTTT.

This chain links TRBV5-4 with TRBJ2-7; TRBD2 agrees at 9 bases. This CDR3 has 12 residues. The ends lost 5 bases at V and 5 bases at J; junction bases unmatched: 2. CDR1 SGHNT and CDR2 YYREEE come from the germline V gene (reference sequence). The CDR3 coding sequence is TGTGCCAGCAGACTAGCGGGCCACGAGCAGTACTTC. Protein: CASRLAGHEQYF.

The V and J genes are TRBV2 and TRBJ1-3; TRBD1 is a possible D gene (5 bases). V dropped 8 bases and J dropped 4 bases, with 12 bases sitting between them. The CDR3 contains 13 residues. Germline CDR1 reads SNHLY; CDR2 reads FYNNEI. CDR3 coding DNA: TGTGCCAGCGGAGGGACTGAAGGAAACACCATATATTTT. Protein sequence: CASGGTEGNTIYF.

The chain is built from TRBV28 and TRBJ1-1; D is ambiguous. Looked up from germline, CDR1 is MDHEN and CDR2 is SYDVKM. Trimming left V 3 bases short and J 3 bases short, with 8 bases between. There are 13 residues in the CDR3. CDR3 nucleotide sequence: TGTGCCAGCAGTTTGCCCGGGTACACTGAAGCTTTCTTT. It translates to CASSLPGYTEAFF. The full variable domain, in which reference TRBV28 and TRBJ1-1 provide the parts outside the CDR3, is DVKVTQSSRYLVKRTGEKVFLECVQDMDHENMFWYRQDPGLGLRLIYFSYDVKMKEKGDIPEGYSVSREKKERFSLILESASTNQTSMYLCASSLPGYTEAFFGQGTRLTVV.

The J gene is TRBJ2-1, the V gene TRBV30, with a weak D call TRBD2 (6 bases). V dropped 4 bases and J dropped 8 bases, with 21 bases sitting between them. There are 15 residues in the CDR3. Germline CDR1 GTSNPN, CDR2 SVGIG (reference sequence). Here the CDR3 DNA reads TGTGCCTGGATGGATGGAGCGGCGGGGTTTGATGAGCAGTTCTTC. Translated: CAWMDGAAGFDEQFF. Full variable domain (remainder filled in from reference TRBV30 and TRBJ2-1): SQTIHQWPATLVQPVGSPLSLECTVEGTSNPNLYWYRQAAGRGLQLLFYSVGIGQISSEVPQNLSASRPQDRQFILSSKKLLLSDSGFYLCAWMDGAAGFDEQFFGPGTRLTVL.

This sequence joins TRBV29-1 and TRBJ1-5; unclear D gene. Germline V gives CDR1 SQVTM, CDR2 ANQGSEA. This CDR3 is built from 12 residues. V was clipped by 4 bases and J by 5 bases, with 9 bases between them. CDR3 region: CSVVDLDQPQHF. The CDR3 DNA reads TGCAGCGTTGTTGACCTAGATCAGCCCCAGCATTTT.